This is a list of T cell receptor beta chains from one sample in a study of neurological immune-mediated disorders. TCRdb redid the calling of the 5' RACE reads with MiXCR, one entry per CDR3 protein. The sample carries roughly 100,000 distinct CDR3 sequences, about 10% recorded once. The sequencing sample was made of PBMCs. These receptor sequences come from a female donor with HTLV-1-associated myelopathy (HAM/TSP). Each CDR3 is given with its conserved first and last residue. A D gene is named only where the DNA matches it firmly. Rows may omit the clone size; those that give it use once, few, many or a size class.

J: TRBJ1-3
V: TRBV5-1
size: many
D: NA
DNA: TGCGCCAGCAGCTTGGCCGTTGGCTCTGGAAACACCATATATTTT
CDR3: CASSLAVGSGNTIYF

J: TRBJ1-2
V: TRBV29-1
size: many
D: NA
DNA: TGCAGCGTTGTCCGAAGGGAGGATGGCTACACCTTC
CDR3: CSVVRREDGYTF

J: TRBJ2-1
V: TRBV20-1
size: many
D: TRBD2
DNA: TGCAGTGCTAGAGATTCGGGGGGGCCGGGGAATGAGCAGTTCTTC
CDR3: CSARDSGGPGNEQFF

J: TRBJ1-6
V: TRBV27
size: many
D: NA
DNA: TGTGCCACCCGTGAACTGAATTCACCCCTCCACTTT
CDR3: CATRELNSPLHF

J: TRBJ1-1
V: TRBV4-1
size: many
D: NA
DNA: TGCGCCAGCAGCCAAGATCTGGCAGTGAACACTGAAGCTTTCTTT
CDR3: CASSQDLAVNTEAFF

J: TRBJ2-7
V: TRBV29-1
size: many
D: NA
DNA: TGCAGCGTTATTCGGGGGCCTCTCACAGAGCAGTACTTC
CDR3: CSVIRGPLTEQYF

J: TRBJ2-3
V: TRBV5-1
size: many
D: NA
DNA: TGCGCCAGCAGGCAGGCAGGGAGGACAGATACGCAGTATTTT
CDR3: CASRQAGRTDTQYF

J: TRBJ2-3
V: TRBV28
size: many
D: TRBD1
DNA: TGTGCCAGCAGCCTGAGGGGACAGGGCACAGATACGCAGTATTTT
CDR3: CASSLRGQGTDTQYF

J: TRBJ2-1
V: TRBV20-1
size: many
D: TRBD2
DNA: TGCAGTGCTGGGGGACTAGCGGGGGGTCTTTACAATGAGCAGTTCTTC
CDR3: CSAGGLAGGLYNEQFF

J: TRBJ2-1
V: TRBV25-1
size: many
D: NA
DNA: TGTGCCAGCAGTCGGGACACCTACAATGAGCAGTTCTTC
CDR3: CASSRDTYNEQFF

J: TRBJ2-7
V: TRBV28
size: few
D: TRBD1
DNA: TGTGCCAGCAGTAGGACAGGCGCCGAGCAGTACTTC
CDR3: CASSRTGAEQYF

J: TRBJ2-5
V: TRBV20-1
size: many
D: TRBD2
DNA: TGCAGTGCTAGGGGGGGGGGAGAGACCCAGTACTTC
CDR3: CSARGGGETQYF

J: TRBJ2-7
V: TRBV10-2
size: many
D: TRBD1
DNA: TGCGCCAGCAGTTCTGGGACAGGGGACTACGAGCAGTACTTC
CDR3: CASSSGTGDYEQYF

J: TRBJ2-7
V: TRBV5-1
size: many
D: NA
DNA: TGCGCCAGCAGCGGACAGCCGACTACCTACGAGCAGTACTTC
CDR3: CASSGQPTTYEQYF

J: TRBJ1-2
V: TRBV5-1
size: medium-sized
D: NA
DNA: TGCGCCAGCAGCTTGGTAGGGGACGCATGGGACTACACCTTC
CDR3: CASSLVGDAWDYTF

J: TRBJ2-1
V: TRBV5-1
size: many
D: NA
DNA: TGCGCCAGCAGCCCGACCCCAGGGGTGACCTACAATGAGCAGTTCTTC
CDR3: CASSPTPGVTYNEQFF

J: TRBJ2-1
V: TRBV20-1
size: few
D: TRBD2
DNA: TGCAGTGCTAGAGGCGGGGGGCTCCCCTACAATGAGCAGTTCTTC
CDR3: CSARGGGLPYNEQFF

J: TRBJ2-7
V: TRBV20-1
size: many
D: TRBD1
DNA: TGCAGTGCTAGAGATTCCGGGACAGGGGACGAGCAGTACTTC
CDR3: CSARDSGTGDEQYF

J: TRBJ2-1
V: TRBV9
size: many
D: NA
DNA: TGTGCCAGCAGCGTTTCTTTCAATGAGCAGTTCTTC
CDR3: CASSVSFNEQFF

J: TRBJ1-1
V: TRBV28
size: NA
D: TRBD1
DNA: TGTGCCAGCAGCACCTTCCGGGACAGGGGCACTGAAGCTTTCTTT
CDR3: CASSTFRDRGTEAFF

J: TRBJ2-2
V: TRBV29-1
size: many
D: NA
DNA: TGCAGCGTTGGATCGAGGAGGACAGTGAACACCGGGGAGCTGTTTTTT
CDR3: CSVGSRRTVNTGELFF

J: TRBJ2-7
V: TRBV7-2
size: few
D: TRBD2
DNA: TGTGCCAGCAGCTTAGTCGCTTCGGGGGGTGGGGAGCAGTACTTC
CDR3: CASSLVASGGGEQYF

J: TRBJ2-1
V: TRBV10-3
size: many
D: TRBD2
DNA: TGTGCCATCAGTGAGTCGGGGACTAGCGGGGGGCCAGAGGCTTATGAGCAGTTCTTC
CDR3: CAISESGTSGGPEAYEQFF

J: TRBJ2-7
V: TRBV28
size: many
D: NA
DNA: TGTGCCAGCAGTTTTTTGGCCGACTTCTACGAGCAGTACTTC
CDR3: CASSFLADFYEQYF

J: TRBJ2-1
V: TRBV7-2
size: NA
D: NA
DNA: TGTGCCAGCAGCTTCGACGGGAATTCCCACAATGAGCAGTTCTTC
CDR3: CASSFDGNSHNEQFF

J: TRBJ1-2
V: TRBV20-1
size: many
D: TRBD1
DNA: TGCAGTGGTCGGGACAGGGTGTCGAAGGGCTACACCTTC
CDR3: CSGRDRVSKGYTF

J: TRBJ2-7
V: TRBV5-1
size: many
D: NA
DNA: TGCGCCAGCAGCCCCGGGGCGGACTACGAGCAGTACTTC
CDR3: CASSPGADYEQYF

J: TRBJ2-7
V: TRBV12-3/TRBV12-4
size: many
D: TRBD1
DNA: TGTGCCAGCAGCCGGGGACAGGCCGGACTCTACGAGCAGTACTTC
CDR3: CASSRGQAGLYEQYF

J: TRBJ2-5
V: TRBV6-1
size: many
D: NA
DNA: TGTGCCAGCATCAACCCAGGGGATCGGGAGACCCAGTACTTC
CDR3: CASINPGDRETQYF

J: TRBJ2-3
V: TRBV7-9
size: many
D: NA
DNA: TGTGCCAGCAGCCAAGGGGGGACGGCGAGCACAGATACGCAGTATTTT
CDR3: CASSQGGTASTDTQYF

J: TRBJ1-1
V: TRBV5-1
size: many
D: NA
DNA: TGCGCCAGCAGCTTCGGGACGGGGAACACTGAAGCTTTCTTT
CDR3: CASSFGTGNTEAFF